Below, one T cell receptor (beta chain) is given with its context. Positive CCR7 selection of CD45RO-negative cells yielded the naive CD8 cells, and terminally differentiated effector memory CD45RA+ cells were excluded. The entry originates in a study of shared clonotypes between healthy human individuals. Per the germline V gene, CDR1 is SQVTM and CDR2 is ANQGSEA. V was clipped by 2 bases and J by 2 bases, with 6 bases between them. The CDR3 has 13 amino acids. TCRdb keeps only in-frame clones here, not all; method: immunoSEQ multiplex PCR. The table has 1.5 million to 2.5 million clones, about 95% seen once; the top ten hold more than 0.9%.

This TCR was recovered from a man aged 18 to 30 in good health. Material for sequencing was naive CD8+ T cells sorted from blood. The chain carries TRBV29-1 and TRBJ2-2, with D uncertain. CDR3 region: CSVETSNTGELFF. DNA for the CDR3: TGCAGCGTTGAAACCAGTAACACCGGGGAGCTGTTTTTT.